This T cell receptor (beta chain) comes out of a study of shared clonotypes between healthy human individuals. It was 200 to 250 ng DNA, 28,000 or so T cell genomes, that sorted-subset replicate PCRs used. Here immunoSEQ multiplex PCR was the method, and the copy in TCRdb shows in-frame clones only, minus some. Counted here are just under 95,000 clones, about 70% occurring once; the ten biggest clones make up around half. Adult donors, all healthy and HIV-negative, had no recent acute infections or vaccinations. Germline CDR1 LNHDA, CDR2 SQIVND (reference sequence). The CDR3 is 14 residues long. Trimming pared 9 bases from V and 1 base from J, leaving 13 bases between.

Specimen: memory CD8+ T cells sorted from blood. Specified subset: CD45RO+ cells pooled with CCR7-negative TemRA cells. The chain has TRBV19 and TRBJ1-5; D perhaps matches TRBD1 (6 bases). This TCR was recovered from a man between 25 and 39 years old in good health. The CDR3 is CASRGGASNQPQHF. The CDR3 coding sequence is TGTGCCAGCCGTGGGGGGGCGAGCAATCAGCCCCAGCATTTT.